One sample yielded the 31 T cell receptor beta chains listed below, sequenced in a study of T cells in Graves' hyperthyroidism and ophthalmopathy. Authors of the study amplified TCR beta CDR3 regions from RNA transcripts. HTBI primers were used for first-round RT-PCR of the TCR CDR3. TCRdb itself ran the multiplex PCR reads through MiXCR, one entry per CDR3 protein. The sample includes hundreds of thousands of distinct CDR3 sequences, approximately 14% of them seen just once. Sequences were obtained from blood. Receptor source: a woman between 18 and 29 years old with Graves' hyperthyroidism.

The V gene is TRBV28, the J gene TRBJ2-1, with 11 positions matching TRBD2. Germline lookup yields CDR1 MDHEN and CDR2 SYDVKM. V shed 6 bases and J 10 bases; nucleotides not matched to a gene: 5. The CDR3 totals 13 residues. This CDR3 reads CASRLAGVGEQFF. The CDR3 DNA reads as TGTGCCAGCAGACTAGCGGGAGTAGGGGAGCAGTTCTTC.

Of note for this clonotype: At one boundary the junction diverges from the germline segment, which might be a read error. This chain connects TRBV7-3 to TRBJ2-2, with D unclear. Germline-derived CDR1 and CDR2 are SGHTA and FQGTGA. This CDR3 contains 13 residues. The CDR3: CASSITGAGELFF. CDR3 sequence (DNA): TGTGCCAGCAGCATAACCGGTGCCGGGGAGCTGTTTTTT.

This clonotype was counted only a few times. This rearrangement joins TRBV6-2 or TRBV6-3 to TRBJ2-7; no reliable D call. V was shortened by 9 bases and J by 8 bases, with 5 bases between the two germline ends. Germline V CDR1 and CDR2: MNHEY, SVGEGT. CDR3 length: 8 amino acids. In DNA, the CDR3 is TGTGCCAGTCTTAAGCAGTACTTC. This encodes CASLKQYF.

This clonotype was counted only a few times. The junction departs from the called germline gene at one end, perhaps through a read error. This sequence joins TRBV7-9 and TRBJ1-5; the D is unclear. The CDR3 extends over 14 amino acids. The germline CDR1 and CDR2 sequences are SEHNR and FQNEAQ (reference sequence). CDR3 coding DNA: TGTGCCTGCAGCTCAGGTCCGCGGAATCAGCCCCAGCATTTT. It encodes CACSSGPRNQPQHF.

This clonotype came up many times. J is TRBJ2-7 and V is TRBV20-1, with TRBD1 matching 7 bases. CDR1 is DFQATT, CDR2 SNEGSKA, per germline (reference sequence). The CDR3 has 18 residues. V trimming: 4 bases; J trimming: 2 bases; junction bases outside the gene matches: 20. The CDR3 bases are TGCAGTGCTAAGGTCCGCTATCGAGGGACAGACCCGACCTACGAGCAGTACTTC. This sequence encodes CSAKVRYRGTDPTYEQYF.

CDR3 in DNA: TGTGCCAGCAGTCGGGGGTTCGGAGAGACCCAGTACTTC. Translation: CASSRGFGETQYF. The V call is TRBV14, the J call TRBJ2-5; TRBD2 is a possible D gene (6 bases). The V gene lost 6 bases and the J gene lost 4 bases, with 12 bases spanning the gap. From germline, CDR1 is SGHDN and CDR2 FVKESK. CDR3 length: 13 residues.

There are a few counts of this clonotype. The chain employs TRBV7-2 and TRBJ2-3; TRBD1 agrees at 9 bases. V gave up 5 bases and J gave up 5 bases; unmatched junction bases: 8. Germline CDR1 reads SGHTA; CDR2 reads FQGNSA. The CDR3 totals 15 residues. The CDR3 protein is CASSSHRGQKDTQYF. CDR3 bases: TGTGCCAGCAGCAGTCACAGGGGGCAGAAAGATACGCAGTATTTT.

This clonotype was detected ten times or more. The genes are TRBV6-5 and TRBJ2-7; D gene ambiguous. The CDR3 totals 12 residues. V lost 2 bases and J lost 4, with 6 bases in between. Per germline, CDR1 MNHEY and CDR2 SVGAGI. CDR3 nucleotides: TGTGCCAGCAGTTACGTCGGGTACGAGCAGTACTTC. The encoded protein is CASSYVGYEQYF.

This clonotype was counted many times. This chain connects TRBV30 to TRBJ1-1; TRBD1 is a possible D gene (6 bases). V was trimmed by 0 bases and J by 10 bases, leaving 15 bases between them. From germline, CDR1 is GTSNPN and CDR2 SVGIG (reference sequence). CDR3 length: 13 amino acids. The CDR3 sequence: CAWSVKHREGAFF. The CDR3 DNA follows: TGTGCCTGGAGTGTGAAACACAGGGAAGGAGCTTTCTTT.

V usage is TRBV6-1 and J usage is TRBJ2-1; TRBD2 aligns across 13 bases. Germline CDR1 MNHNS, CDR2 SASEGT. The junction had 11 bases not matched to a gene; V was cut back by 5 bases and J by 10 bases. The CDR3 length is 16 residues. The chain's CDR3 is CASSPPLAGGPREQFF. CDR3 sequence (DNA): TGTGCCAGCAGTCCGCCACTAGCGGGAGGGCCCCGGGAGCAGTTCTTC.

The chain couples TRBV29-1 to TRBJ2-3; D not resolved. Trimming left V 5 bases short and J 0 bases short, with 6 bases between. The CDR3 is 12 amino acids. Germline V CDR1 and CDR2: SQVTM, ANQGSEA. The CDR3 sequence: CSVSVSTDTQYF. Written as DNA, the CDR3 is TGCAGCGTTTCGGTTAGCACAGATACGCAGTATTTT.

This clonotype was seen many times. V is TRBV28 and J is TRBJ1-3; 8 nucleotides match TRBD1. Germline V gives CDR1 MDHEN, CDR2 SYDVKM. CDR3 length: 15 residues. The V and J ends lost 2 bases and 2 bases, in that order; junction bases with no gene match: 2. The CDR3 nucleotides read TGTGCCAGCAGTTTACAGGGGGCTGCTGGAAACACCATATATTTT. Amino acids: CASSLQGAAGNTIYF.

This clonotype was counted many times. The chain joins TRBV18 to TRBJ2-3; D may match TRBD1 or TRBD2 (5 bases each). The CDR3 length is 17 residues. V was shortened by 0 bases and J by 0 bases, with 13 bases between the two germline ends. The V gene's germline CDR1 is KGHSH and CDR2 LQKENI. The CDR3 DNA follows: TGTGCCAGCTCACCACCGAGGGGACGGACTAGCACAGATACGCAGTATTTT. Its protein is CASSPPRGRTSTDTQYF.

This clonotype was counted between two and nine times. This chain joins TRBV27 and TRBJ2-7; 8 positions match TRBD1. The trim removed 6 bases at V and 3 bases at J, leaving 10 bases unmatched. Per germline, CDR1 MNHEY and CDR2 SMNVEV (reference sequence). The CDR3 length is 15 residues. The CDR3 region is CASSQGRTGHYEQYF. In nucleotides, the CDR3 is TGTGCCAGCAGCCAAGGGCGGACAGGGCACTACGAGCAGTACTTC.

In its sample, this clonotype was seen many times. The CDR3 protein is CASSSSSLSTDTQYF. CDR3 sequence (DNA): TGTGCCAGCAGCTCGTCTAGCTTAAGCACAGATACGCAGTATTTT. The chain has TRBV7-3 and TRBJ2-3; possibly TRBD2 for D (5 bases). Between the trimmed V and J ends, which lost 4 bases and 0 bases, there was a span of 11 bases. The CDR3 covers 15 residues. Germline V gene lookup returns CDR1 SGHTA and CDR2 FQGTGA.

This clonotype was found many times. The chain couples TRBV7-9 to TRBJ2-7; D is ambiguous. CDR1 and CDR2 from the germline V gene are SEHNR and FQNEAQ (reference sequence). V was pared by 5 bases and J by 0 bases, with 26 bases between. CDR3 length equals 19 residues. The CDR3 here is CASSAHRRGLSTSSYEQYF. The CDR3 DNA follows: TGTGCCAGCAGCGCGCACCGTAGAGGTCTCTCAACGAGCTCCTACGAGCAGTACTTC. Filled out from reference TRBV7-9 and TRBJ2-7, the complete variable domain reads DTGVSQNPRHKITKRGQNVTFRCDPISEHNRLYWYRQTLGQGPEFLTYFQNEAQLEKSRLLSDRFSAERPKGSFSTLEIQRTEQGDSAMYLCASSAHRRGLSTSSYEQYFGPGTRLTVT.

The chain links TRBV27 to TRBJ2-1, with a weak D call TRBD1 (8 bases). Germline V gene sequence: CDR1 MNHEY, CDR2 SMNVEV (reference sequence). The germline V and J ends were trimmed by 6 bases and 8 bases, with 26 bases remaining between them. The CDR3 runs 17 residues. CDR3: CASRDWTGPMGRDEQFF. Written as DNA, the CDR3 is TGTGCCAGCAGGGATTGGACAGGGCCGATGGGGAGGGATGAGCAGTTCTTC.

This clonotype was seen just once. CDR3: CSVEGAGTYNEQFF. The DNA of the CDR3 is TGCAGCGTTGAAGGGGCAGGGACCTACAATGAGCAGTTCTTC. V gene TRBV29-1 combines with J gene TRBJ2-1, with D perhaps TRBD1 (5 bases). The germline gives CDR1 SQVTM, CDR2 ANQGSEA. Trimming removed 1 base from V and 2 bases from J, with 9 bases in between. The CDR3 contains 14 residues.

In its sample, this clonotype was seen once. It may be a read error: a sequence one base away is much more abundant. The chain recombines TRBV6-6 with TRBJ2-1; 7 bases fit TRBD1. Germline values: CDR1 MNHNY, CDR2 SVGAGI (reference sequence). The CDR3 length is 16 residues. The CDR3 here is CTSSYSAGGIYNEQFF. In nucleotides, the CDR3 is TGTACCAGCAGTTACTCGGCAGGGGGAATCTACAATGAGCAGTTCTTC.

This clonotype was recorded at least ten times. For the CDR3, the DNA is TGCAGTGCTCAGAAGACAGGGACAGAGACCCAGTACTTC. Translated, it gives CSAQKTGTETQYF. This chain links TRBV20-1 with TRBJ2-5; 7 bases are shared with TRBD1. After removal of 5 bases from V and 4 bases from J, the junction contained 7 bases not matched to a gene. This CDR3 has 13 amino acids. Germline values: CDR1 DFQATT, CDR2 SNEGSKA (reference sequence).

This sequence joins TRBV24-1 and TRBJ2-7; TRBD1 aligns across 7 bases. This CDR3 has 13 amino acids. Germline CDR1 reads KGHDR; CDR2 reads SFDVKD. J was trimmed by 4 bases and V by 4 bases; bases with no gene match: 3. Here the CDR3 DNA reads TGTGCCACCAGTGACCACAGGGGTTACGAGCAGTACTTC. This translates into CATSDHRGYEQYF.

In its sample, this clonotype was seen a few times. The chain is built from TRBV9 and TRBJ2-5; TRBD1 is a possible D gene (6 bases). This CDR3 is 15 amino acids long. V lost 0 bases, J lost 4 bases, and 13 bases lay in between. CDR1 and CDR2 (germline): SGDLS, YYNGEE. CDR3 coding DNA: TGTGCCAGCAGCGTAGATGGGAGAGGGGGAGAGACCCAGTACTTC. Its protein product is CASSVDGRGGETQYF.

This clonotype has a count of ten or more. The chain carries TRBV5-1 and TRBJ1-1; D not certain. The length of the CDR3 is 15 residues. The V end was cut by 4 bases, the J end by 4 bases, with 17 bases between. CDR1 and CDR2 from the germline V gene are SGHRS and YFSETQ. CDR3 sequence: CASSLYLAGGTEAFF. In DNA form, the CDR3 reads TGCGCCAGCAGCCTGTACCTTGCCGGCGGCACTGAAGCTTTCTTT. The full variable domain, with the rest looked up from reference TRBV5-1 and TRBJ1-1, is KAGVTQTPRYLIKTRGQQVTLSCSPISGHRSVSWYQQTPGQGLQFLFEYFSETQRNKGNFPGRFSGRQFSNSRSEMNVSTLELGDSALYLCASSLYLAGGTEAFFGQGTRLTVV.

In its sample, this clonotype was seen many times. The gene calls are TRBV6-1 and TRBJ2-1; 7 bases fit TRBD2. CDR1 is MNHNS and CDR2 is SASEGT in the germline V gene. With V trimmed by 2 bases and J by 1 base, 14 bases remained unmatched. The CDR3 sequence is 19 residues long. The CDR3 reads CASSERRIDGTKSYNEQFF. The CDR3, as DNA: TGTGCCAGCAGTGAACGGCGTATCGACGGGACTAAATCCTACAATGAGCAGTTCTTC.

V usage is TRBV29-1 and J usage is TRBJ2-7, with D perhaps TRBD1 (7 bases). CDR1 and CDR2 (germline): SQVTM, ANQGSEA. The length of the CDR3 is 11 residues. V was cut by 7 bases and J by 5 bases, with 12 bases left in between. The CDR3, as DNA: TGCAGCGGGAGGGGGCTCCACGAGCAGTACTTC. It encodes CSGRGLHEQYF.

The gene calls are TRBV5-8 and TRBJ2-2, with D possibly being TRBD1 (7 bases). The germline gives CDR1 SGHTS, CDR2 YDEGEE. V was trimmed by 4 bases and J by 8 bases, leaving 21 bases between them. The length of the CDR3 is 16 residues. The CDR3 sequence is CASSPDRRRDGGELFF. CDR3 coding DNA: TGTGCCAGCAGCCCGGACAGGAGGCGGGACGGTGGGGAGCTGTTTTTT.

The CDR3, as DNA: TGTGCCAGCAGTACGTTTCGGGACCCAGCCTACGAGCAGTACTTC. As protein: CASSTFRDPAYEQYF. V gene TRBV6-1 combines with J gene TRBJ2-7; D could derive from TRBD1 or TRBD2 (5 bases each). The germline V gene encodes CDR1 MNHNS and CDR2 SASEGT. The CDR3 length is 15 residues. The V end was cut by 5 bases, the J end by 2 bases, with 16 bases between.

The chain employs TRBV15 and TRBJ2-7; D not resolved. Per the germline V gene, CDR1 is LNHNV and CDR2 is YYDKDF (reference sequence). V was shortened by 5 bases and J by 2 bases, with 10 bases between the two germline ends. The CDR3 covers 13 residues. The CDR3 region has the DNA TGTGCCACCAGCGACACATTCACCTACGAGCAGTACTTC. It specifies CATSDTFTYEQYF.

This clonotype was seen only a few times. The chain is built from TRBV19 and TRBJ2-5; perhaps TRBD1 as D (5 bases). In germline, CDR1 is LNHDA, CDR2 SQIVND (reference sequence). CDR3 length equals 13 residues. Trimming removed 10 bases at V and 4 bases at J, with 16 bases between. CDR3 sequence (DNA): TGTGCCACCAAGACAGAAGTCAGAGAGACCCAGTACTTC. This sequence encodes CATKTEVRETQYF.

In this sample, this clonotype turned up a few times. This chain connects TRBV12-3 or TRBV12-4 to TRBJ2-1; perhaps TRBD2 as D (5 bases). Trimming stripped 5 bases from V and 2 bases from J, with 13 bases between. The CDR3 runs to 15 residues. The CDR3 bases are TGTGCCAGCAGTCCCCCGGGGATTGCCTACAATGAGCAGTTCTTC. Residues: CASSPPGIAYNEQFF.

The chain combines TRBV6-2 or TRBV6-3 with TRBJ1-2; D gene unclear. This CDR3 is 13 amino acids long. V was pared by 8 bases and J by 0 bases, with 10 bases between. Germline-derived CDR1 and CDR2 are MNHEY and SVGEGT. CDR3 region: CASSARPNYGYTF. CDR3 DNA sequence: TGTGCCAGCTCTGCCCGACCTAACTATGGCTACACCTTC.